These 30 T cell receptor beta chains came from one sample sequenced in a study of PD-1 blockade in mismatch repair-deficient tumors. The repertoire was sequenced with immunoSEQ multiplex PCR; TCRdb's copy has only in-frame clones and lacks some. The sample carries fewer than 100,000 clones, roughly 80% recorded once. Material: peripheral blood, obtained 12 weeks after starting pembrolizumab. All receptors derive from an adult with mismatch repair-deficient cancer.

This chain uses TRBV9 with TRBJ2-2, with TRBD2 matching 7 bases. The CDR3 contains 17 residues. V lost 4 bases and J lost 0; bases outside the gene matches: 9. Germline CDR1 reads SGDLS; CDR2 reads YYNGEE. Written as DNA, the CDR3 is TGTGCCAGCAGCCCCTTTGCCCGGGGGGCGAACACCGGGGAGCTGTTTTTT. It specifies CASSPFARGANTGELFF.

The rearrangement joins TRBV6-1 to TRBJ2-7; possibly TRBD2 for D (5 bases). Trimming removed 0 bases from V and 2 bases from J, with 11 bases in between. The V gene's germline CDR1 is MNHNS and CDR2 SASEGT. This CDR3 comprises 15 residues. The CDR3, as DNA: TGTGCCAGCAGTGAAGCTATGACGGGGACCTACGAGCAGTACTTC. It specifies CASSEAMTGTYEQYF.

The gene calls are TRBV4-3 and TRBJ1-5; maybe TRBD1 (6 bases). V was trimmed by 0 bases and J by 9 bases, leaving 9 bases between them. Germline V lookup: CDR1 LGHNA, CDR2 YSLEER. CDR3 length: 13 residues. CDR3 coding DNA: TGCGCCAGCAGCCAAGATACAGGGCTGCCCCAGCATTTT. Translated: CASSQDTGLPQHF.

The CDR3 nucleotides read TGCGCCAGCAGCTTGGTGGACAGGGGGCCGGGGAGTCCGGGCGAGCAGTACTTC. Translated, it gives CASSLVDRGPGSPGEQYF. The chain couples TRBV5-1 to TRBJ2-7, with 11 bases matching TRBD1. Losses at the gene ends were 0 bases for V and 6 bases for J; bases not matched to a gene: 14. Germline CDR1 reads SGHRS; CDR2 reads YFSETQ. The CDR3 consists of 18 residues.

The chain joins TRBV11-2 to TRBJ2-1; TRBD2 matches 8 bases. The V gene end was trimmed by 3 bases and the J gene end by 7 bases; junction bases not matched to a gene: 14. CDR1 and CDR2 (germline): SGHAT, FQNNGV. The CDR3 covers 17 residues. CDR3: CASSFTQGLGIGNEQFF. In DNA, the CDR3 is TGTGCCAGCAGCTTCACACAGGGACTAGGAATAGGTAATGAGCAGTTCTTC.

This sequence joins TRBV10-1 and TRBJ2-5; D is unresolved. The V end was cut by 0 bases, the J end by 5 bases, with 7 bases between. The CDR3 has 13 residues. Germline lookup yields CDR1 WNHNN and CDR2 SYGVQD (reference sequence). In nucleotides, the CDR3 is TGCGCCAGCAGTGAGTCGATAAGGGAGACCCAGTACTTC. This codes for CASSESIRETQYF.

J is TRBJ2-7 and V is TRBV5-1; 8 bases agree with TRBD2. The junction had 10 bases not matched to a gene; V was cut back by 4 bases and J by 1 base. Germline assignment: CDR1 SGHRS and CDR2 YFSETQ. The CDR3 spans 16 residues. The chain's CDR3 is CASSGGRTSGSYEQYF. The DNA of the CDR3 is TGCGCCAGCAGCGGAGGAAGAACTAGCGGATCCTACGAGCAGTACTTC.

This clone was observed a handful of times. V usage is TRBV5-1 and J usage is TRBJ1-1; D not resolved. The V end lost 4 bases, the J end lost 5 bases, and 6 bases lay between the germline ends. The CDR3 has 11 residues. Germline V gene sequence: CDR1 SGHRS, CDR2 YFSETQ. In nucleotides, the CDR3 is TGCGCCAGCAGCCCGGGTACTGAAGCTTTCTTT. This gives the protein CASSPGTEAFF.

The chain joins TRBV6-6 to TRBJ1-2; 12 nucleotides agree with TRBD1. The CDR3 covers 13 residues. The germline V gene has CDR1 MNHNY and CDR2 SVGAGI (reference sequence). V trimming: 8 bases; J trimming: 8 bases; junction bases outside the gene matches: 6. CDR3 nucleotides: TGTGCCAGCCGGGACAGGGGGCGAAGGGGCTACACCTTC. Its protein product is CASRDRGRRGYTF.

The chain couples TRBV5-8 to TRBJ2-5; D tentatively fits TRBD1 or TRBD2 (5 bases each). V lost 4 bases, J lost 7 bases, and 11 bases lay in between. The CDR3 totals 12 residues. Germline loops: CDR1 SGHTS, CDR2 YDEGEE. CDR3 sequence reads: CASSRDLGTQYF. CDR3 in DNA: TGTGCCAGCAGCCGGGACCTAGGGACCCAGTACTTC.

The rearrangement links TRBV7-2 to TRBJ2-7; 13 bases agree with TRBD2. The CDR3 is 19 residues long. With 1 base clipped from V and 4 bases from J, the junction kept 13 bases outside the gene matches. Germline lookup yields CDR1 SGHTA and CDR2 FQGNSA. The CDR3 region has the DNA TGTGCCAGCAGCTTAGACGTATCTAGGCGGGGACTAGCGGGATACGAGCAGTACTTC. The encoded protein is CASSLDVSRRGLAGYEQYF.

The J gene is TRBJ2-7, the V gene TRBV7-2; 11 bases agree with TRBD2. The CDR3 loop spans 16 amino acids. Per germline, CDR1 SGHTA and CDR2 FQGNSA. V shed 5 bases and J 0 bases; nucleotides not matched to a gene: 6. The CDR3, as DNA: TGTGCCAGCAGCGTAGTAGCGGGAGGGAGCTCCTACGAGCAGTACTTC. Its protein is CASSVVAGGSSYEQYF.

This clone has more than one count but fewer than ten. This chain links TRBV14 with TRBJ1-1; D unresolved. V lost 5 bases and J 1 base, leaving 11 bases between the germline ends. This CDR3 region has 14 residues. From germline, CDR1 is SGHDN and CDR2 FVKESK. Here the CDR3 DNA reads TGTGCCAGCAGCTTCACTAATTGGAACACTGAAGCTTTCTTT. As protein: CASSFTNWNTEAFF.

The rearrangement joins TRBV5-1 to TRBJ2-7; perhaps D is TRBD1 or TRBD2 (6 bases each). The length of the CDR3 is 14 residues. Germline CDR1 reads SGHRS; CDR2 reads YFSETQ. Trimming cost V 0 bases and J 5 bases, with 12 bases left between them. The CDR3 bases are TGCGCCAGCAGCTTGGTTCCGGGGGCAAACGAGCAGTACTTC. Residues: CASSLVPGANEQYF.

V gene TRBV11-1 combines with J gene TRBJ2-5, with D perhaps given as TRBD1 or TRBD2 (5 bases each). V was clipped by 3 bases and J by 5 bases, with 13 bases between them. Germline assignment: CDR1 SGHAT and CDR2 FQDESV (reference sequence). This CDR3 comprises 14 residues. The CDR3 spells CASSFKQGGETQYF. As DNA, the CDR3 is TGTGCCAGCAGCTTTAAGCAGGGCGGGGAGACCCAGTACTTC.

This sequence joins TRBV6-1 and TRBJ2-7; 8 bases align to TRBD2. The CDR3 is 16 amino acids. The V segment lost 1 base and the J segment 7 bases; nucleotides outside the gene matches: 12. Germline CDR1 MNHNS, CDR2 SASEGT. The CDR3 DNA follows: TGTGCCAGCAGTGAAGAATTAGCGGGGACCTCTTGGGAGCAGTACTTC. It specifies CASSEELAGTSWEQYF.

The chain links TRBV30 to TRBJ1-1; D gene ambiguous. CDR3 length equals 13 residues. Germline loops: CDR1 GTSNPN, CDR2 SVGIG (reference sequence). Trimming removed 0 bases from V and 7 bases from J, with 12 bases in between. DNA for the CDR3: TGTGCCTGGAGTGTACCGGAGGCAGTTGAAGCTTTCTTT. Translating gives CAWSVPEAVEAFF.

This clone was picked up a small number of times. This chain links TRBV27 with TRBJ1-1, with D possibly being TRBD1 (6 bases). Germline assignment: CDR1 MNHEY and CDR2 SMNVEV (reference sequence). The V end was cut by 5 bases, the J end by 4 bases, with 20 bases between. The CDR3 covers 16 residues. DNA of the CDR3: TGTGCCAGCAGTCTCGCGGGGGGCGTGGTAGGCACTGAAGCTTTCTTT. Translating gives CASSLAGGVVGTEAFF.

Only a few counts were recorded for this clone. V usage is TRBV4-1 and J usage is TRBJ1-1; D call uncertain. V dropped 4 bases and J dropped 1 base, with 7 bases sitting between them. Looked up from germline, CDR1 is MGHRA and CDR2 is YSYEKL. The CDR3 is 13 amino acids. The CDR3 DNA reads as TGCGCCAGCAGCCTAGCCCGGAACACTGAAGCTTTCTTT. Protein sequence: CASSLARNTEAFF.

J is TRBJ2-5 and V is TRBV4-1, with 12 bases lining up with TRBD2. Looked up from germline, CDR1 is MGHRA and CDR2 is YSYEKL. The V gene end was trimmed by 4 bases and the J gene end by 5 bases; junction bases not matched to a gene: 8. The CDR3 spans 16 residues. The CDR3 is CASSPLAGGSVETQYF. Written as DNA, the CDR3 is TGCGCCAGCAGCCCGCTAGCGGGGGGGTCTGTGGAGACCCAGTACTTC.

This clone was detected a few times. The V gene is TRBV7-9, the J gene TRBJ2-7; no reliable D call. V was trimmed by 3 bases and J by 1 base, leaving 7 bases between them. The CDR3 totals 13 residues. Germline CDR1 SEHNR, CDR2 FQNEAQ (reference sequence). The CDR3 DNA is TGTGCCAGCAGCTTGGCCTGGTCCTACGAGCAGTACTTC. Amino acids: CASSLAWSYEQYF.

CDR3 nucleotide sequence: TGTGCCAGCAGCTTAACGCGTGCGGGTAATGAAAAACTGTTTTTT. The encoded protein is CASSLTRAGNEKLFF. The chain recombines TRBV7-3 with TRBJ1-4; D remains unclear. Germline V lookup: CDR1 SGHTA, CDR2 FQGTGA. The CDR3 sequence is 15 residues long. V lost 0 bases to trimming and J lost 4 bases, with 9 bases between them.

DNA for the CDR3: TGTGCCAGCAGCTTATTAGTACAGGGCGATACGCAGTATTTT. This gives the protein CASSLLVQGDTQYF. The V gene is TRBV7-2, the J gene TRBJ2-3; the D gene is possibly TRBD1 (6 bases). This CDR3 is built from 14 residues. Looked up from germline, CDR1 is SGHTA and CDR2 is FQGNSA. Trimming stripped 2 bases from V and 6 bases from J, with 12 bases between.

The J gene is TRBJ2-2, the V gene TRBV18, with D uncertain. The V end lost 2 bases, the J end lost 2 bases, and 9 bases lay between the germline ends. Per germline, CDR1 KGHSH and CDR2 LQKENI. The CDR3 covers 15 residues. This chain's CDR3 is CASSPRSDNTGELFF. The CDR3 DNA follows: TGTGCCAGCTCACCAAGAAGCGATAACACCGGGGAGCTGTTTTTT.

The chain couples TRBV5-4 to TRBJ1-4; D gene uncertain. Germline lookup yields CDR1 SGHNT and CDR2 YYREEE (reference sequence). CDR3 length equals 17 residues. V dropped 0 bases and J dropped 0 bases, with 12 bases sitting between them. The CDR3 nucleotides are TGTGCCAGCAGCTTGGAGAGCGTCGCAGCAACTAATGAAAAACTGTTTTTT. It yields the protein CASSLESVAATNEKLFF.

The CDR3 DNA sequence: TGTGCCAGCAGCTCCCCCGCAGGGTTAAGGTACAATGAGCAGTTCTTC. This sequence encodes CASSSPAGLRYNEQFF. V usage is TRBV7-9 and J usage is TRBJ2-1, with D perhaps TRBD1 (5 bases). This CDR3 has 16 amino acids. Between the trimmed V and J ends, which lost 4 bases and 4 bases, there was a span of 17 bases. The germline V gene encodes CDR1 SEHNR and CDR2 FQNEAQ (reference sequence).

This clone appeared a few times. The J gene is TRBJ1-1, the V gene TRBV29-1, with no clear D. CDR3 length: 11 residues. Germline V gene lookup returns CDR1 SQVTM and CDR2 ANQGSEA. Trimming shortened V by 6 bases and J by 5 bases, and 10 bases separated the two germline ends. As DNA, the CDR3 is TGCAGCGTCGCGTTGGGGACTGAAGCTTTCTTT. It is translated as CSVALGTEAFF.

The V call is TRBV11-3, the J call TRBJ1-5; D remains ambiguous. CDR1 is SGHNT, CDR2 YENEEA, per germline. V was shortened by 1 base and J by 5 bases, with 6 bases between the two germline ends. CDR3 length: 13 amino acids. The CDR3 spells CASSLVMDQPQHF. The CDR3 DNA reads as TGTGCCAGCAGCTTAGTTATGGATCAGCCCCAGCATTTT.

V and J are TRBV7-6 and TRBJ1-4, with 10 bases lining up with TRBD1. The CDR3 has 16 amino acids. Germline CDR1 is SGHVS and CDR2 is FNYEAQ. V gave up 6 bases and J gave up 5 bases; unmatched junction bases: 9. CDR3 sequence: CASRRGQGDRNEKLFF. CDR3 DNA: TGTGCCAGCAGAAGAGGACAGGGGGATAGAAATGAAAAACTGTTTTTT.

The genes are TRBV7-8 and TRBJ2-7; D not resolved. V lost 2 bases and J 0 bases, leaving 8 bases between the germline ends. Germline V lookup: CDR1 SGHVS, CDR2 FQNEAQ. The CDR3 runs 14 residues. DNA of the CDR3: TGTGCCAGCAGCTTAAATTGGGTCTCCTACGAGCAGTACTTC. Protein: CASSLNWVSYEQYF.